This passage covers 7 T cell receptor beta chains from one sample sequenced in a study of cytomegalovirus exposure and HLA in healthy donors. Measured with immunoSEQ multiplex PCR; TCRdb has only the in-frame clones, and not every one. The sample includes some 140,000 clones, approximately 86% of them seen just once. Sequencing input: PBMCs. The receptors shown here come from a human donor in good health.

The chain uses TRBV9 and TRBJ1-1; D gene ambiguous. Germline assignment: CDR1 SGDLS and CDR2 YYNGEE. V dropped 3 bases and J dropped 4 bases, with 13 bases sitting between them. The CDR3 has 14 residues. The CDR3 region is CASSEGVWGTEAFF. In DNA form, the CDR3 reads TGTGCCAGCAGCGAGGGAGTTTGGGGCACTGAAGCTTTCTTT.

The rearrangement links TRBV28 to TRBJ2-1; weak D call: TRBD2 (6 bases). Germline CDR1 and CDR2: MDHEN and SYDVKM. The CDR3 loop spans 10 amino acids. CDR3 sequence: CAAGYNEQFF. CDR3 coding DNA: TGTGCGGCGGGATACAATGAGCAGTTCTTC. Using reference TRBV28 and TRBJ2-1 for the parts outside the CDR3, the full variable domain is DVKVTQSSRYLVKRTGEKVFLECVQDMDHENMFWYRQDPGLGLRLIYFSYDVKMKEKGDIPEGYSVSREKKERFSLILESASTNQTSMYLCAAGYNEQFFGPGTRLTVL.

This chain uses TRBV9 with TRBJ1-1, with 11 bases fitting TRBD1. The germline V gene has CDR1 SGDLS and CDR2 YYNGEE. The V gene end was trimmed by 4 bases and the J gene end by 2 bases; junction bases not matched to a gene: 10. The CDR3 loop spans 17 amino acids. CDR3 sequence (DNA): TGTGCCAGCAGCCCGCGAGGGACAGGGGGGTTAAACACTGAAGCTTTCTTT. Amino acid sequence: CASSPRGTGGLNTEAFF.

This rearrangement joins TRBV25-1 to TRBJ2-6, with D possibly TRBD2 on 6 matching bases. Deletions cut 4 bases from V and 0 bases from J, with 10 bases between. CDR1 and CDR2 (germline): MGHDK, SYGVNS. The CDR3 totals 16 residues. As DNA, the CDR3 is TGTGCCAGCAGTGGGGGACTGACCTCTGGGGCCAACGTCCTGACTTTC. Amino acid sequence: CASSGGLTSGANVLTF. Full variable domain (missing parts from reference TRBV25-1 and TRBJ2-6): EADIYQTPRYLVIGTGKKITLECSQTMGHDKMYWYQQDPGMELHLIHYSYGVNSTEKGDLSSESTVSRIRTEHFPLTLESARPSHTSQYLCASSGGLTSGANVLTFGAGSRLTVL.

V is TRBV15 and J is TRBJ1-2; a weak D match, TRBD1 (5 bases). The CDR3 consists of 14 residues. Trimming shortened V by 0 bases and J by 4 bases, and 9 bases separated the two germline ends. Germline V CDR1 and CDR2: LNHNV, YYDKDF (reference sequence). The CDR3 is CATSRDTGFYGYTF. In DNA, the CDR3 is TGTGCCACCAGCAGAGATACAGGTTTCTATGGCTACACCTTC.

The rearrangement uses TRBV2 and TRBJ2-4, with 14 nucleotides matching TRBD2. CDR3 length: 21 amino acids. The germline V gene encodes CDR1 SNHLY and CDR2 FYNNEI. V was pared by 3 bases and J by 3 bases, with 16 bases of the junction left unmatched. CDR3 in DNA: TGTGCCAGCAGTGAGCCCCCAGGACTAGCGGGAGGCGGTAGGGTCAAAAACATTCAGTACTTC. Amino acid sequence: CASSEPPGLAGGGRVKNIQYF.

This clone was observed a handful of times. This rearrangement joins TRBV13 to TRBJ2-7, with TRBD1 matching over 9 bases. This CDR3 has 15 amino acids. The J segment lost 1 base and the V segment lost 6 bases, leaving 7 bases of the junction unmatched. Germline values: CDR1 PRHDT, CDR2 FYEKMQ (reference sequence). DNA for the CDR3: TGTGCCAGCAGTAAGTCCGGGACAGGGTCCTACGAGCAGTACTTC. This gives the protein CASSKSGTGSYEQYF.